This TCR beta chain stems from a study of T cells of healthy individuals. TCRdb reprocessed the 5' RACE reads with MiXCR, giving one entry per CDR3 protein. This sample has tens of thousands of distinct CDR3 sequences, with 5% found just once. CDR1 SGDLS and CDR2 YYNGEE come from the germline V gene. The CDR3 sequence is 15 residues long. The trim removed 0 bases at V and 2 bases at J, leaving 0 bases unmatched. The sequence was obtained from a female donor in good health. The chain couples TRBV9 to TRBJ2-1; 9 positions agree with TRBD1. The CDR3 nucleotides read TGTGCCAGCAGCGTAGGACAGGGGGCCTACAATGAGCAGTTCTTC. Protein product: CASSVGQGAYNEQFF.